One T cell receptor beta chain is described in this entry. What it binds is unknown. This record belongs to a study of cytomegalovirus exposure and HLA in healthy donors. Vbeta (60) and Jbeta (13) primers were used in the PCR. Clones were read by immunoSEQ multiplex PCR, and TCRdb kept only the in-frame ones, dropping some. The sample shows about 150,000 clones, around 83% of them seen only once. Study results and caveats: Apparent HLA restriction characterized most CMV-associated TCR beta chains in a later analysis. Rates of TCR association differed by HLA locus in a later analysis, with DRB1 highest and HLA-C lowest. Previously analyzed data showed that most TCR beta V segments were productive at a frequency of about 87% or about 30%.

Trimming removed 8 bases from V and 14 bases from J, with 13 bases in between. The CDR3 has 10 residues. Germline-derived CDR1 and CDR2 are WSHSY and SAAADI. The TCR comes from a woman younger than 30 in good health and CMV-seronegative. The sample was PBMCs. The V gene is TRBV10-2, the J gene TRBJ2-1; D unclear. DNA for the CDR3: TGCGCCAGCTTTCTCGCCCGGGAGTTCTTC. Its translation is CASFLAREFF.